The T cell receptor beta chain under discussion was sequenced for a study of CD8+ T cells in alopecia areata. This clone was seen more than once but under ten times. cDNA reverse transcribed from extracted RNA served as the sequencing template. Using immunoSEQ multiplex PCR, the repertoire was profiled, and TCRdb retains in-frame clones only, with some absent. There are about 260,000 clones in the sample; 50% to 75% occur only once, and 0.75% to 0.95% lies in the top ten. Between the trimmed V and J ends, which lost 4 bases and 8 bases, there was a span of 11 bases. Germline assignment: CDR1 WNHNN and CDR2 SYGVQD (reference sequence). There are 13 residues in the CDR3. Specified treatment: oral pan-JAK inhibitor, 5-10 mg twice daily.

This chain connects TRBV10-1 to TRBJ2-2; either TRBD1 or TRBD2 may supply D (5 bases each). Here the sequenced sample was CD4+ T cells sorted from blood, taken between weeks 51 and 54, from a patient treated with tofacitinib. This TCR came from a human donor with alopecia areata. The CDR3 loop reads CASSALGRGELFF. CDR3 nucleotide sequence: TGCGCCAGCAGTGCCCTGGGACGGGGGGAGCTGTTTTTT.